The entry below describes one TCR beta chain. What it binds is not known. Per germline, CDR1 SGHTA and CDR2 FQGTGA. Unmatched junction bases numbered 6, after V lost 2 bases and J lost 4 bases. This CDR3 region has 15 residues. This record comes from a study of T cell responses to AZD1222 COVID-19 vaccine. Study-level findings and limits: Clonal diversity may have been underestimated, and the donors were mostly white British, with more females than males.

Measured with immunoSEQ multiplex PCR; TCRdb has only the in-frame clones, and not every one. The sample records around 140,000 clones, around 87% being singletons. The clonotype originates from an adult in good health. The sample in question was peripheral blood, obtained on day 0 of AZD1222 vaccination. The chain employs TRBV7-3 and TRBJ1-1; 8 positions match TRBD1. The CDR3 nucleotides read TGTGCCAGCAGCTTACAGGGGGCGCTGGTCACTGAAGCTTTCTTT. This gives the protein CASSLQGALVTEAFF.